This TCR beta chain was recorded in a study of breast tumors, draining lymph nodes, adjacent tissues. This clonotype was recorded at least ten times. Its specificity is not known. Study-level findings and limits: Compared with lymph nodes, tumors were less diverse; compared with nontumor tissue, more. That most tumor T cells come from lymph nodes remained unproven.

CDR1 is LGHDT and CDR2 is YNNKEL in the germline V gene (reference sequence). CDR3 length: 15 residues. The trim removed 0 bases at V and 6 bases at J, leaving 5 bases unmatched. Axillary draining lymph nodes of breast cancer patients supplied the node samples. MiXCR was run by TCRdb on the multiplex PCR reads, yielding one entry per CDR3 protein. The repertoire holds fewer than 140,000 distinct CDR3 sequences, 30% seen once, with approximately 5% in the top ten. The sample consisted of axillary lymph node tissue. The chain carries TRBV3-1 and TRBJ2-7; 10 positions agree with TRBD2. This clonotype originated in a female donor with breast cancer. Some clones in this sample may be carry-over from other donors' samples. CDR3 sequence: CASSQDIAGGREQYF. The CDR3 DNA reads TGTGCCAGCAGCCAAGATATAGCGGGGGGTCGCGAGCAGTACTTC.